One and the same sample provided the 3 T cell receptor beta chains below, sequenced in a study of intratumoral heterogeneity in liver cancer. The protocol was immunoSEQ multiplex PCR, while the TCRdb copy is restricted to in-frame clones and leaves out a portion. The table lists over 5,500 clones, around 72% of them singletons. The sample here was tumor-adjacent normal tissue, taken before any cancer treatment. Receptor source: a man between 65 and 79 years old with hepatocellular carcinoma.

In this sample, this clone turned up a few times. V gene TRBV9 combines with J gene TRBJ2-1; D unresolved. Germline V gene data show CDR1 as SGDLS and CDR2 as YYNGEE. The ends were cut back, 3 bases at V and 0 bases at J, with 7 bases in the middle. The CDR3 totals 14 residues. The CDR3 bases are TGTGCCAGCAGCGGGCCTTACTCCTACAATGAGCAGTTCTTC. The encoded protein is CASSGPYSYNEQFF.

The CDR3 DNA sequence: TGCAGCGTTGAATCAGGGGACGGCACAGATACGCAGTATTTT. Its translation is CSVESGDGTDTQYF. The chain is built from TRBV29-1 and TRBJ2-3; perhaps TRBD1 as D (6 bases). Germline lookup yields CDR1 SQVTM and CDR2 ANQGSEA. The CDR3 is 14 amino acids. The V end lost 2 bases, the J end lost 1 base, and 10 bases lay between the germline ends.

V and J are TRBV5-1 and TRBJ1-2, with no clear D. The CDR3 has 12 residues. Looked up from germline, CDR1 is SGHRS and CDR2 is YFSETQ. The ends were cut back, 5 bases at V and 8 bases at J, with 13 bases in the middle. DNA for the CDR3: TGCGCCAGCAGTACGGGAACTCCCGGCTACACCTTC. As protein: CASSTGTPGYTF. Full variable domain (outside the CDR3, taken from reference TRBV5-1 and TRBJ1-2): KAGVTQTPRYLIKTRGQQVTLSCSPISGHRSVSWYQQTPGQGLQFLFEYFSETQRNKGNFPGRFSGRQFSNSRSEMNVSTLELGDSALYLCASSTGTPGYTFGSGTRLTVV.